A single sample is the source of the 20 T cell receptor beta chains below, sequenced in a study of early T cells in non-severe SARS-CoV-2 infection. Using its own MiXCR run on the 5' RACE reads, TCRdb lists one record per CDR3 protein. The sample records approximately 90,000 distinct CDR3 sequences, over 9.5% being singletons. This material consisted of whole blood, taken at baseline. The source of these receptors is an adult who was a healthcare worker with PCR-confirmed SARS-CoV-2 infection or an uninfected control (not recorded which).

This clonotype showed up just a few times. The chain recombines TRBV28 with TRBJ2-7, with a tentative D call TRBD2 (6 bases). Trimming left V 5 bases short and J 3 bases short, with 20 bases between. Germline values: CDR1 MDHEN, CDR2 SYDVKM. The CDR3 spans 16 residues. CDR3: CASSPLGGAVDYEQYF. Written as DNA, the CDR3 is TGTGCCAGCAGTCCATTGGGGGGAGCGGTAGACTACGAGCAGTACTTC.

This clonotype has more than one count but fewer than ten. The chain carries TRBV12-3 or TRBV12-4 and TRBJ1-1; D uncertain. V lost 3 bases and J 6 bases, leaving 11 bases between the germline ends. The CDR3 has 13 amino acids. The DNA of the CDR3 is TGTGCCAGCAGTTTCGGGTCTGGTTCTGAAGCTTTCTTT. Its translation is CASSFGSGSEAFF.

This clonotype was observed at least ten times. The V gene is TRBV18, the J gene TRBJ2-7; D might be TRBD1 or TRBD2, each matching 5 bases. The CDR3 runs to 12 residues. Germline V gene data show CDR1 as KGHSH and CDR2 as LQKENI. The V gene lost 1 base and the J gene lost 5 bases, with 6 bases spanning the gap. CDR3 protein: CASSPRDHEQYF. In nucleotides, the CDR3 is TGTGCCAGCTCACCACGGGACCACGAGCAGTACTTC.

CDR3 sequence (DNA): TGTGCCACCACCGGGTTTAGCGGGAGAGCAGATACGCAGTATTTT. This codes for CATTGFSGRADTQYF. The chain joins TRBV19 to TRBJ2-3; 9 bases map to TRBD2. The CDR3 extends over 15 amino acids. CDR1 is LNHDA and CDR2 is SQIVND in the germline V gene (reference sequence). The J segment lost 4 bases and the V segment lost 10 bases, leaving 12 bases of the junction unmatched.

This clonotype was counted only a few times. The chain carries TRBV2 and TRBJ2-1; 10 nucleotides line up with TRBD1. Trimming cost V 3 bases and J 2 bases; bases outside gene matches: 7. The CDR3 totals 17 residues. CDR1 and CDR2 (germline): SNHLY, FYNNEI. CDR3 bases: TGTGCCAGCAGTGAGGTTCGGGGGACAGGGGCCTACAATGAGCAGTTCTTC. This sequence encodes CASSEVRGTGAYNEQFF.

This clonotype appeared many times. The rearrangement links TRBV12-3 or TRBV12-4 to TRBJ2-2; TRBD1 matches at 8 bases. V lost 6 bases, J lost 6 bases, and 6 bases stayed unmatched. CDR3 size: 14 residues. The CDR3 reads CASRGNRGAGELFF. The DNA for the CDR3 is TGTGCCAGCAGGGGGAACAGGGGGGCCGGGGAGCTGTTTTTT.

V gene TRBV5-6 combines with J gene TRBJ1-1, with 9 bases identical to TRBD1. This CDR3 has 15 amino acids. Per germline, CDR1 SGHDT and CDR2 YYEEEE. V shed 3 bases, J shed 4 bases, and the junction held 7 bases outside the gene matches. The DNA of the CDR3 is TGTGCCAGCAGCTCTCCGGGACAGGGAGGCACTGAAGCTTTCTTT. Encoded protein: CASSSPGQGGTEAFF.

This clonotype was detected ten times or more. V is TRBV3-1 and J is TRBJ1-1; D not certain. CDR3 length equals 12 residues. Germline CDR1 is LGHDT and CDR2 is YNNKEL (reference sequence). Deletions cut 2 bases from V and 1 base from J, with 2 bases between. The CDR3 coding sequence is TGTGCCAGCAGCCAAACGAACACTGAAGCTTTCTTT. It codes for CASSQTNTEAFF.

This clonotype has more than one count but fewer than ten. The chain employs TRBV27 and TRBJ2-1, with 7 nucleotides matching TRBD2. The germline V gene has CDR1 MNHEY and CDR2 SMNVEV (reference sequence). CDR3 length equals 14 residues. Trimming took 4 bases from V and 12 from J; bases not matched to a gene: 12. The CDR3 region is CASSWGGAAAGQFF. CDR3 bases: TGTGCCAGCAGTTGGGGAGGGGCGGCTGCGGGGCAGTTCTTC.

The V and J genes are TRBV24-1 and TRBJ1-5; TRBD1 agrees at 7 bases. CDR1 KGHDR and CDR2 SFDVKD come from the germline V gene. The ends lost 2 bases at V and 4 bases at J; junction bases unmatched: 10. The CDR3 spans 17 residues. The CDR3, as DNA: TGTGCCACCAGTGATTCTCGGACAGGACCTTTAAATCAGCCCCAGCATTTT. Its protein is CATSDSRTGPLNQPQHF.

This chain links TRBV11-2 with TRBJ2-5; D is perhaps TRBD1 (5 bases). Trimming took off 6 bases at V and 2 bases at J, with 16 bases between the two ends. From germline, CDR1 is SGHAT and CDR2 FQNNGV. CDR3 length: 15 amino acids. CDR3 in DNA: TGTGCCAGCAGTCCCGGCTTGAGGACACAAGAGACCCAGTACTTC. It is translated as CASSPGLRTQETQYF. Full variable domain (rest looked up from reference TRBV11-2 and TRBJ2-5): EAGVAQSPRYKIIEKRQSVAFWCNPISGHATLYWYQQILGQGPKLLIQFQNNGVVDDSQLPKDRFSAERLKGVDSTLKIQPAKLEDSAVYLCASSPGLRTQETQYFGPGTRLLVL.

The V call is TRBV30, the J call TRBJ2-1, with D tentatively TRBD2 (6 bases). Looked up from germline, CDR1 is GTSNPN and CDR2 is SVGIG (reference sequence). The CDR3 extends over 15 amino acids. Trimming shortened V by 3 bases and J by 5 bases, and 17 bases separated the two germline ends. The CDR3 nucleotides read TGTGCCTGGAGCTGGGCGGGACGGAGGGACAATGAGCAGTTCTTC. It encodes CAWSWAGRRDNEQFF.

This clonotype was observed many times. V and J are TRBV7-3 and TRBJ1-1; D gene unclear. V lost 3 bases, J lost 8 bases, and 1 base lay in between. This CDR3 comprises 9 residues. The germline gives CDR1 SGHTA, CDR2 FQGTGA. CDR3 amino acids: CASSLEAFF. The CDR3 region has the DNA TGTGCCAGCAGCTTGGAAGCTTTCTTT.

In nucleotides, the CDR3 is TGTGCCACCAGCAGAGAGGGGGGGTCCTACGAGCAGTACTTC. This encodes CATSREGGSYEQYF. This chain links TRBV15 with TRBJ2-7; TRBD2 aligns across 7 bases. V was pared by 0 bases and J by 1 base, with 0 bases of the junction left unmatched. The CDR3 length is 14 residues. Germline V CDR1 and CDR2: LNHNV, YYDKDF (reference sequence). The whole variable domain, remainder taken from reference TRBV15 and TRBJ2-7, is DAMVIQNPRYQVTQFGKPVTLSCSQTLNHNVMYWYQQKSSQAPKLLFHYYDKDFNNEADTPDNFQSRRPNTSFCFLDIRSPGLGDTAMYLCATSREGGSYEQYFGPGTRLTVT.

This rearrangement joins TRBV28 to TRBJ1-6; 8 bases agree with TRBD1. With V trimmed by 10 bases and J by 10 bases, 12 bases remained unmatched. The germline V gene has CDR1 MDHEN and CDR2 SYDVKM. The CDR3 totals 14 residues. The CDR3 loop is CATSQGAKYSPLHF. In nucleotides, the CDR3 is TGTGCCACGAGCCAGGGGGCTAAATACTCACCCCTCCACTTT.

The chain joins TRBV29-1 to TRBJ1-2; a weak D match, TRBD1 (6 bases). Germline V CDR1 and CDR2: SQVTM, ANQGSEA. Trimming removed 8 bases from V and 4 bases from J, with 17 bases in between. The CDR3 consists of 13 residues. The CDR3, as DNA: TGCAGCTCTACCCGGGGGCTCACCTATGGCTACACCTTC. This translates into CSSTRGLTYGYTF.

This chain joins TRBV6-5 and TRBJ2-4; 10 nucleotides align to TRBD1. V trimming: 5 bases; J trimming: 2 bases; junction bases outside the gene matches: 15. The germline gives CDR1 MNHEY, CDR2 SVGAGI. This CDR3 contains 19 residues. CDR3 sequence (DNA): TGTGCCAGCAGTCGAGACAGGGGGCGAGGTGTTCTAACCAAAAACATTCAGTACTTC. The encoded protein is CASSRDRGRGVLTKNIQYF.

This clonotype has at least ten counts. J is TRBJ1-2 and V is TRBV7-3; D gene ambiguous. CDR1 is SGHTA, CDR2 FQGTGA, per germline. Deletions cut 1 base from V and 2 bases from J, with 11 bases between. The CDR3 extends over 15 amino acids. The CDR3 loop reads CASSLSPPGNYGYTF. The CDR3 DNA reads TGTGCCAGCAGCTTAAGTCCCCCAGGAAACTATGGCTACACCTTC.

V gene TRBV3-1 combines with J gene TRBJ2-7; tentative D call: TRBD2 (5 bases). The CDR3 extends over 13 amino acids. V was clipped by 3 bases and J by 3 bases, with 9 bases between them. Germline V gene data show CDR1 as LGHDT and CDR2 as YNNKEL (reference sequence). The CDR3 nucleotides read TGTGCCAGCAGCCAGGTTAGCGTCTACGAGCAGTACTTC. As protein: CASSQVSVYEQYF.

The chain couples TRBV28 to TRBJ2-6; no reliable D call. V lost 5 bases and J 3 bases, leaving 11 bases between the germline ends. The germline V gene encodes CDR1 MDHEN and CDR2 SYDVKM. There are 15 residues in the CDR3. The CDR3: CASSPPAGGANVLTF. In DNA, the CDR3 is TGTGCCAGCAGTCCCCCGGCCGGTGGGGCCAACGTCCTGACTTTC.